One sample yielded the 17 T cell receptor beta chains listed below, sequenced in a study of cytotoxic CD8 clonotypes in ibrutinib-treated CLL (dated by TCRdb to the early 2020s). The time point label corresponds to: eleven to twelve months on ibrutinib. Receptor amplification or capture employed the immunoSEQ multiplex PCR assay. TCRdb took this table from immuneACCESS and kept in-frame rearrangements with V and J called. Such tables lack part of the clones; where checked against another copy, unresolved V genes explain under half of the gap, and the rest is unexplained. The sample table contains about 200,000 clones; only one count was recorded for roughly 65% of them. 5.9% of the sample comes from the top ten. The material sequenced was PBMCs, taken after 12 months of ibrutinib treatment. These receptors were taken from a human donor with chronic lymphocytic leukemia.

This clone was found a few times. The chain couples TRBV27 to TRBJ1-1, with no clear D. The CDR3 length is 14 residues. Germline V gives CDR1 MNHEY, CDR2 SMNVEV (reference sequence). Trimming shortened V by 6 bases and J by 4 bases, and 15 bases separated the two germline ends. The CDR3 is CASSPLLTATEAFF. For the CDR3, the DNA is TGTGCCAGCAGCCCCCTTCTAACTGCCACTGAAGCTTTCTTT.

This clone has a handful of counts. CDR3 amino acids: CASSYAWEGSPLHF. Here the CDR3 DNA reads TGTGCCAGTAGTTACGCCTGGGAGGGTTCACCCCTCCACTTT. V gene TRBV19 combines with J gene TRBJ1-6; D is ambiguous. This CDR3 is built from 14 residues. Per the germline V gene, CDR1 is LNHDA and CDR2 is SQIVND (reference sequence). Deletions cut 5 bases from V and 9 bases from J, with 14 bases between. The variable domain in full, completed from reference TRBV19 and TRBJ1-6, reads DGGITQSPKYLFRKEGQNVTLSCEQNLNHDAMYWYRQDPGQGLRLIYYSQIVNDFQKGDIAEGYSVSREKKESFPLTVTSAQKNPTAFYLCASSYAWEGSPLHFGNGTRLTVT.

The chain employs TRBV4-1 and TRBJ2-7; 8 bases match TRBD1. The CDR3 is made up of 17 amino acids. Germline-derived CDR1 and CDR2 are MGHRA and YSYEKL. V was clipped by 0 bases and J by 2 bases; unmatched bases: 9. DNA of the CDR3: TGCGCCAGCAGCCAAGATTTTGTCACAGGGGGAGCCTACGAGCAGTACTTC. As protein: CASSQDFVTGGAYEQYF.

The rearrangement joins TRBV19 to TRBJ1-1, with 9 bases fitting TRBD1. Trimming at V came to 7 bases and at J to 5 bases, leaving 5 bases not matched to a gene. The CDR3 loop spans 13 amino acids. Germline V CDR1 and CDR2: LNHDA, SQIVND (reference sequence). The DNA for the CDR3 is TGTGCCAGTATGGGACAGGGTTGGACTGAAGCTTTCTTT. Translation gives CASMGQGWTEAFF. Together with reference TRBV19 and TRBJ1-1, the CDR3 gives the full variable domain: DGGITQSPKYLFRKEGQNVTLSCEQNLNHDAMYWYRQDPGQGLRLIYYSQIVNDFQKGDIAEGYSVSREKKESFPLTVTSAQKNPTAFYLCASMGQGWTEAFFGQGTRLTVV.

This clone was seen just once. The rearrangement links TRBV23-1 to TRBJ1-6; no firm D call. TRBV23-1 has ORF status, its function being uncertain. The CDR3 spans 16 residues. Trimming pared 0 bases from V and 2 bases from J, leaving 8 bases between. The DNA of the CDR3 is TGCGCCAGCAGTCAATCGGTCCGGGCCTATAATTCACCCCTCCACTTT. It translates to CASSQSVRAYNSPLHF.

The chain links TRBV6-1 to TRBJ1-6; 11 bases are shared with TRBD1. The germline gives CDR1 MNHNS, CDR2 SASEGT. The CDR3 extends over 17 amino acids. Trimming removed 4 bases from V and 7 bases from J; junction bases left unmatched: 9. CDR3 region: CASSANTGTGGNSPLHF. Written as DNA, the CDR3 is TGTGCCAGCAGTGCGAATACAGGGACAGGGGGGAATTCACCCCTCCACTTT.

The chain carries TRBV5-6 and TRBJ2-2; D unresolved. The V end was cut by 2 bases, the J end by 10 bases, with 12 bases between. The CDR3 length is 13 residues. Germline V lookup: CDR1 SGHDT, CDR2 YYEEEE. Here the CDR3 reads CASSFSAIVELFF. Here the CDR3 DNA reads TGTGCCAGCAGCTTTTCCGCTATCGTGGAGCTGTTTTTT.

The DNA of the CDR3 is TGTGCCAGCAGCGAGGGACAGGGTCTCTTAGAGACCCAGTACTTC. Translation gives CASSEGQGLLETQYF. The chain uses TRBV11-2 and TRBJ2-5; 9 bases map to TRBD1. This CDR3 is 15 amino acids long. In germline, CDR1 is SGHAT, CDR2 FQNNGV. V lost 5 bases to trimming and J lost 4 bases; unmatched junction nucleotides: 8.

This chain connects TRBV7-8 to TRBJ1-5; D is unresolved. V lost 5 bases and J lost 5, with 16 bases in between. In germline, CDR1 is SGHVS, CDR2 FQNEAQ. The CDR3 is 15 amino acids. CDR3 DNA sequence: TGTGCCAGCAGCCCCTTGTATGAGGGCCATCAGCCCCAGCATTTT. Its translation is CASSPLYEGHQPQHF.

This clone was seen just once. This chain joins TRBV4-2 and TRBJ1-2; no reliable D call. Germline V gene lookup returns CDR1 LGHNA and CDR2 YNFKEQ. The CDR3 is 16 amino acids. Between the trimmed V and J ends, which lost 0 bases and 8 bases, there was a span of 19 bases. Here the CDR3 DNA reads TGTGCCAGCAGCCAAGATAAACGAGGAGGGCTTTACGGCTACACCTTC. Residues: CASSQDKRGGLYGYTF.

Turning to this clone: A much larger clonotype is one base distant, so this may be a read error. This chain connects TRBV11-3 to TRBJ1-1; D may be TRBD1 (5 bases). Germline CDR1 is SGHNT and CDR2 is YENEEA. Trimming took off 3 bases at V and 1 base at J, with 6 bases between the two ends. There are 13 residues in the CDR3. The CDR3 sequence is CASSFQGNTEAFF. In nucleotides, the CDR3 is TGTGCCAGCAGCTTTCAGGGGAACACTGAAGCTTTCTTT.

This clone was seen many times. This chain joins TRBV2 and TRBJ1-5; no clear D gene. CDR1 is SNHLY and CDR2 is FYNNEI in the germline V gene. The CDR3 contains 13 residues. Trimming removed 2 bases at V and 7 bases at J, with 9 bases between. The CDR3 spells CASSELPSQPQHF. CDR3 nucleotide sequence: TGTGCCAGCAGTGAATTGCCCTCCCAGCCCCAGCATTTT.

In DNA form, the CDR3 reads TGTGCCAGTAGTATAACGGCAGGGGACCAGTACTTC. Translated: CASSITAGDQYF. The rearrangement links TRBV19 to TRBJ2-7; a weak D match, TRBD1 (6 bases). V dropped 2 bases and J dropped 10 bases, with 12 bases sitting between them. CDR1 and CDR2 (germline): LNHDA, SQIVND (reference sequence). The CDR3 length is 12 residues.

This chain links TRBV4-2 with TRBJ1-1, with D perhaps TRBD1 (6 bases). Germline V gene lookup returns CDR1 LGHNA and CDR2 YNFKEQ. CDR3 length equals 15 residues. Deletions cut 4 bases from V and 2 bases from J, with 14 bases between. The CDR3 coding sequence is TGTGCCAGCAGCCCTCAGGGGACGGGAAACACTGAAGCTTTCTTT. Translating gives CASSPQGTGNTEAFF.

CDR3 amino acids: CASSLLQGTYGYTF. The CDR3, as DNA: TGTGCCAGCTCACTATTACAGGGCACCTATGGCTACACCTTC. The V call is TRBV18, the J call TRBJ1-2; D might be TRBD1 (6 bases). V was pared by 4 bases and J by 4 bases, with 13 bases between. The CDR3 is 14 amino acids. CDR1 is KGHSH, CDR2 LQKENI, per germline.

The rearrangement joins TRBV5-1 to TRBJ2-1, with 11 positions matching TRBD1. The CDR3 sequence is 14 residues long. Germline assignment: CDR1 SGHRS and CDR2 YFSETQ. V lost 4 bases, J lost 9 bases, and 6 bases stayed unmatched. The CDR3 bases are TGCGCCAGCAGCATCTGGACAGGGGGCAGTGAGCAGTTCTTC. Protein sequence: CASSIWTGGSEQFF. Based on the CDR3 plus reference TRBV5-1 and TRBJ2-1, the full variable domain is KAGVTQTPRYLIKTRGQQVTLSCSPISGHRSVSWYQQTPGQGLQFLFEYFSETQRNKGNFPGRFSGRQFSNSRSEMNVSTLELGDSALYLCASSIWTGGSEQFFGPGTRLTVL.

The DNA for the CDR3 is TGTGCCTGGAGTGTAGCGGGAGTTCCCCCCACAGATACGCAGTATTTT. This translates into CAWSVAGVPPTDTQYF. V and J are TRBV30 and TRBJ2-3, with TRBD2 identical over 8 bases. The CDR3 covers 16 residues. Unmatched junction bases numbered 7, after V lost 0 bases and J lost 2 bases. The germline V gene encodes CDR1 GTSNPN and CDR2 SVGIG (reference sequence).